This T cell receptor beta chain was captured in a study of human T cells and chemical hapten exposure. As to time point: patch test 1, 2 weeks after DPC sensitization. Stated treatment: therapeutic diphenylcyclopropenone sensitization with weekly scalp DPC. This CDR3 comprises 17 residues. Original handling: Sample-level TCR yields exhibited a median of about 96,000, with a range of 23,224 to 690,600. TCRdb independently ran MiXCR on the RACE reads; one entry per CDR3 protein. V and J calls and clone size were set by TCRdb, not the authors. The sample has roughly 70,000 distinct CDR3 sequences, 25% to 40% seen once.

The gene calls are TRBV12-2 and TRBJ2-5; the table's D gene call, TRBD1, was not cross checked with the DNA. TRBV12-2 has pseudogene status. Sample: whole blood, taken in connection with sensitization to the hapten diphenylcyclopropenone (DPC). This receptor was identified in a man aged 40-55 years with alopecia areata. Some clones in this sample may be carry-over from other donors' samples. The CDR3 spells CASRLLTGKRPQETQYF. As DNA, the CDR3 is TGTGCAAGTCGCTTACTGACCGGGAAGCGGCCTCAAGAGACCCAGTACTTC.